Detailed here is one T cell receptor (beta chain). Produced via immunoSEQ multiplex PCR; TCRdb's table is partial and in-frame only. The sample includes 2,500,000 or so clones, 93% of them seen just once. This sample is drawn from a study of shared clonotypes between healthy human individuals. The germline V gene has CDR1 SGHRS and CDR2 YFSETQ. CDR3 size: 13 residues. Deletions cut 9 bases from V and 3 bases from J, with 15 bases between. The sample taken for sequencing was naive CD4+ T cells from PBMCs. Subset indicated: CD45RA+ positively selected. The receptor was derived from a man younger than 30 in good health. Some clones in this sample may be carry-over from other donors' samples. The chain links TRBV5-1 to TRBJ1-1; no definite D call. CDR3 sequence reads: CATRSAEYTEAFF. CDR3 nucleotide sequence: TGCGCCACCAGGTCGGCTGAGTACACTGAAGCTTTCTTT.